The present T cell receptor beta chain was sequenced within a study of cytomegalovirus exposure and HLA in healthy donors. Study-wide results and limits: The study recorded about 160 TCR beta chains that were cytomegalovirus-associated.

The germline V gene encodes CDR1 MDHEN and CDR2 SYDVKM. Between the trimmed V and J ends, which lost 8 bases and 4 bases, there was a span of 17 bases. The CDR3 extends over 14 amino acids. The PCR was carried out with 60 Vbeta primers and 13 Jbeta primers. The repertoire was sequenced with immunoSEQ multiplex PCR; TCRdb's copy has only in-frame clones and lacks some. The top ten clones hold 6.5% of a sample with about 68,000 clones, around four fifths of them seen once. A word on this clone: As yet, its antigen is unknown.

The rearrangement links TRBV28 to TRBJ1-2; D may be TRBD1 (6 bases). The sequencing input was PBMCs. The TCR comes from a human donor in good health. In DNA, the CDR3 is TGTGCCAGCCATACGGGACAAGCAACCTATGGCTACACCTTC. Encoded protein: CASHTGQATYGYTF.